This T cell receptor beta chain emerged from a study of regulatory T cells in long-lasting Graves disease. About the study: Antithyroid drugs had been given to newly diagnosed Graves' patients for under 3 months. Broader study findings: Favoring TRBV28, TRBJ1-2 and TRBJ2-5 was a feature seen in persistent disease.

In building TCR beta libraries, iRepertoire HTBI primers were used together with Arm-PCR of CDR3 regions. TCRdb reanalysed the multiplex PCR reads using MiXCR and keeps one entry per CDR3 protein. The sample includes about 370,000 distinct CDR3 sequences, less than 20% of them seen just once. The time point is: newly diagnosed GD, antithyroid drugs for less than 3 months. The TCR library was prepared using RNA isolated from PBMCs. In germline, CDR1 is SGHRS, CDR2 YFSETQ. The CDR3 length is 14 residues. Many counts were recorded for this clonotype. The antigen is unknown. The junction does not match germline at one end; this may be a read error.

The receptor was derived from a female donor with Graves disease. The sequencing used peripheral blood mononuclear cells (PBMCs), collected at new diagnosis, from a patient treated with antithyroid drugs. V and J are TRBV5-1 and TRBJ1-1; D perhaps matches TRBD1 (5 bases). CDR3 in amino acids: CASSFGTGTGEAFF. The CDR3 coding sequence is TGTGCCAGCAGCTTTGGAACGGGGACCGGTGAAGCTTTCTTT. The whole variable domain, remainder taken from reference TRBV5-1 and TRBJ1-1, is KAGVTQTPRYLIKTRGQQVTLSCSPISGHRSVSWYQQTPGQGLQFLFEYFSETQRNKGNFPGRFSGRQFSNSRSEMNVSTLELGDSALYLCASSFGTGTGEAFFGQGTRLTVV.